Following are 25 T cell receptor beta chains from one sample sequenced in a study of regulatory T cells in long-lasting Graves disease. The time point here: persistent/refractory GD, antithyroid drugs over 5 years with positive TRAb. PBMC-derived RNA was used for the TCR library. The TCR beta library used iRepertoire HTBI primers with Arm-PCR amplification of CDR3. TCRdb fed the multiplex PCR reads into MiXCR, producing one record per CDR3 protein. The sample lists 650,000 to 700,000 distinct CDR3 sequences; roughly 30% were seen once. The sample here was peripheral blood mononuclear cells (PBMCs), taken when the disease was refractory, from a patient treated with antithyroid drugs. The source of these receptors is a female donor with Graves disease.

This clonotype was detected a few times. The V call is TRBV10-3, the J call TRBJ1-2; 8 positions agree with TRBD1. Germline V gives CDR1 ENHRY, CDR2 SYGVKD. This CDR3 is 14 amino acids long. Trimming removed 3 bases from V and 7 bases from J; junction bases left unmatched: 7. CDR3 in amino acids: CAISEGGQGGGYTF. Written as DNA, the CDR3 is TGTGCCATCAGTGAAGGTGGACAGGGCGGTGGCTACACCTTC.

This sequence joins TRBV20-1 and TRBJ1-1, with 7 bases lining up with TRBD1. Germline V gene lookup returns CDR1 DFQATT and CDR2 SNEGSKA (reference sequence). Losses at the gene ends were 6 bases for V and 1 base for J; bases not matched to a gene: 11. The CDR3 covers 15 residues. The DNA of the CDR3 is TGCAGTGCCCTAAACCGCAGGGGGAAGAACACTGAAGCTTTCTTT. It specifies CSALNRRGKNTEAFF.

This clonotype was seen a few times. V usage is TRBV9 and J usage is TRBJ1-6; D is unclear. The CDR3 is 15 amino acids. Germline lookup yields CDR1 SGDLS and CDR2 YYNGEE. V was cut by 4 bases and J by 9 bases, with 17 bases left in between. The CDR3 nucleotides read TGTGCCAGCAGCTCCTATGGGTCAGCTCCTTCACCCCTCCACTTT. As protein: CASSSYGSAPSPLHF.

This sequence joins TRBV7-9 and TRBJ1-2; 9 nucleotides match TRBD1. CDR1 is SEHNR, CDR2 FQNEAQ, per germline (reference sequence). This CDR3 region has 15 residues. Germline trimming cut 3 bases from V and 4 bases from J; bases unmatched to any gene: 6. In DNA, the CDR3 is TGTGCCAGCAGCTTGCCGGGACAGGGACCCTATGGCTACACCTTC. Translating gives CASSLPGQGPYGYTF.

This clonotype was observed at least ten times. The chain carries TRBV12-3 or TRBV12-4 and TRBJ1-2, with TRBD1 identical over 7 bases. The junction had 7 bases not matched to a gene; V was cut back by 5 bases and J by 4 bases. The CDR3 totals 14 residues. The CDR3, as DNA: TGTGCCAGCAGTCCCACGGGACAGCCCTATGGCTACACCTTC. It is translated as CASSPTGQPYGYTF.

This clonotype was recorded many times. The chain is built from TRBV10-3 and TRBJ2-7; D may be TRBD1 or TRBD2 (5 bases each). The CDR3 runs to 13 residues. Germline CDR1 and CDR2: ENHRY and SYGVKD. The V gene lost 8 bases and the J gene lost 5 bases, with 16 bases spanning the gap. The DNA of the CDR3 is TGTGCCATCGGGGACCAGGGTGTTGACGAGCAGTACTTC. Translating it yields CAIGDQGVDEQYF.

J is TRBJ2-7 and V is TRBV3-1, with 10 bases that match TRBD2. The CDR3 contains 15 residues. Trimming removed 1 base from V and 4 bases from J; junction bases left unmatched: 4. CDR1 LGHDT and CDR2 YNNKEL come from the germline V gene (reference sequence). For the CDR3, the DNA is TGTGCCAGCAGCCAAGTCCCTAGCGGGAGTTACGAGCAGTACTTC. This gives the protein CASSQVPSGSYEQYF.

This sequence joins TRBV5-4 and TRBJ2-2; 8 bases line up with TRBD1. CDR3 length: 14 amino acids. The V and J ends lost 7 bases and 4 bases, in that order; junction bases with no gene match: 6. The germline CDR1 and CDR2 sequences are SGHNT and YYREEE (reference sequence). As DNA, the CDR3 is TGTGCCAGCTCCGGGGGACAGGCCACCGGGGAGCTGTTTTTT. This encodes CASSGGQATGELFF.

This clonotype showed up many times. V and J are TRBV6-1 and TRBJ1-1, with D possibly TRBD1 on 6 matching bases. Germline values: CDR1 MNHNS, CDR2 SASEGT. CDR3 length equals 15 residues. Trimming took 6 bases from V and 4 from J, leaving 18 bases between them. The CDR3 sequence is CASRLQQGWGTEAFF. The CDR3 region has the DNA TGTGCCAGCAGGCTCCAGCAGGGGTGGGGCACTGAAGCTTTCTTT.

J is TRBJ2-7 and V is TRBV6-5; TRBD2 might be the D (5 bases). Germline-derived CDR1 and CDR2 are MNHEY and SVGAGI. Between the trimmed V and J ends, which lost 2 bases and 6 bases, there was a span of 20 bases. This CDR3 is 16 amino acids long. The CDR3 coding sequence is TGTGCCAGCAGTTACGGGAGACCCTCAAGACACTGCGAGCAGTACTTC. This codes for CASSYGRPSRHCEQYF.

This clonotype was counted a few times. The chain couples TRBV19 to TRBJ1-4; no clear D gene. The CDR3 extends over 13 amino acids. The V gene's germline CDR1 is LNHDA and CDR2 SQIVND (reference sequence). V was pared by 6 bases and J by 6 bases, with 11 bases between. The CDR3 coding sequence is TGTGCCAGTAGCTGGAGGGAGGATGAAAAACTGTTTTTT. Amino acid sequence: CASSWREDEKLFF.

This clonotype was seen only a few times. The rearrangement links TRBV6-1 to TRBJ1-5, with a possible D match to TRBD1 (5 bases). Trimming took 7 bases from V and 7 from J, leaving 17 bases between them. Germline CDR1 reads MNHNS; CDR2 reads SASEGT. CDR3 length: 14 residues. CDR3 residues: CASTFAAGTQPQHF. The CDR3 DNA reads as TGTGCCAGCACCTTCGCCGCGGGGACCCAGCCCCAGCATTTT.

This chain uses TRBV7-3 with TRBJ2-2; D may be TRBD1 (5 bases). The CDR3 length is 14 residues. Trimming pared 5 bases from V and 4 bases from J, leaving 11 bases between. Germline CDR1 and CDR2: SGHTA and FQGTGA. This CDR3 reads CASSPRGGTGELFF. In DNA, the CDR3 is TGTGCCAGCAGCCCTAGGGGTGGCACCGGGGAGCTGTTTTTT.

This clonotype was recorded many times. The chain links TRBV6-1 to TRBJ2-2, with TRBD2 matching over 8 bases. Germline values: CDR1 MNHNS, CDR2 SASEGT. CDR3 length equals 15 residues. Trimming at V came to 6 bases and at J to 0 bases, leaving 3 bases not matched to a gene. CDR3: CASRGLDSNTGELFF. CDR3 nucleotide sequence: TGTGCCAGCAGGGGACTAGATTCGAACACCGGGGAGCTGTTTTTT.

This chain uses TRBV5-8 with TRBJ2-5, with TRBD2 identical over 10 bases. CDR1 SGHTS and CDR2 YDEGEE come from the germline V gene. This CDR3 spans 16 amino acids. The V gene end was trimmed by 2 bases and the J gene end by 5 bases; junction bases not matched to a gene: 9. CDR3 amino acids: CASSLAGLADSETQYF. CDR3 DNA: TGTGCCAGCAGCTTAGCCGGACTAGCGGACAGCGAGACCCAGTACTTC.

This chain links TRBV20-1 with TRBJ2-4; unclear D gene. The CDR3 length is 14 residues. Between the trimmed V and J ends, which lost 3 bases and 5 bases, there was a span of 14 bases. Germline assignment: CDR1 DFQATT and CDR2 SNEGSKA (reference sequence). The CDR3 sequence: CSARDLGWENIQYF. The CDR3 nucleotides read TGCAGTGCTAGGGATCTGGGTTGGGAAAACATTCAGTACTTC.

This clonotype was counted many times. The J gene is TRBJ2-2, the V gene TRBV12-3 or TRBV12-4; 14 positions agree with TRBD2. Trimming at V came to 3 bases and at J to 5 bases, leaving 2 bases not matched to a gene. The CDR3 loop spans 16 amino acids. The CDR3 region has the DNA TGTGCCAGCAGTTTTGGACTAGCGGGAGGTACCGGGGAGCTGTTTTTT. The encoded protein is CASSFGLAGGTGELFF.

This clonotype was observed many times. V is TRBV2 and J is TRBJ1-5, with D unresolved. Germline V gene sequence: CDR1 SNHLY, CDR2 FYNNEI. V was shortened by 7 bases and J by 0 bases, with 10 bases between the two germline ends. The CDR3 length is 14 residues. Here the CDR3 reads CASNRRFSNQPQHF. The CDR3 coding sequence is TGTGCCAGCAACCGACGGTTTAGCAATCAGCCCCAGCATTTT.

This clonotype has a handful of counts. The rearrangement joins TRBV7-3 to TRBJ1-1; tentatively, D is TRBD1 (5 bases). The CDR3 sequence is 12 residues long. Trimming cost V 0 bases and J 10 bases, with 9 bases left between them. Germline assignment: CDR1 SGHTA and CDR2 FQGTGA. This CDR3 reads CASSLTGERAFF. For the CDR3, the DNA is TGTGCCAGCAGCTTAACAGGGGAGCGAGCTTTCTTT.

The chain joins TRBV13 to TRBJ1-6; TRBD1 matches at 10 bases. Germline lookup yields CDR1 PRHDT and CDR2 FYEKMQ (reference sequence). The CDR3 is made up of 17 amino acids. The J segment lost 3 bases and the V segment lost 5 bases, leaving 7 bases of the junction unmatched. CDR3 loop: CASSTRTGGLYNSPLHF. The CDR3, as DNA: TGTGCCAGCAGCACCCGGACAGGGGGACTCTATAATTCACCCCTCCACTTT.

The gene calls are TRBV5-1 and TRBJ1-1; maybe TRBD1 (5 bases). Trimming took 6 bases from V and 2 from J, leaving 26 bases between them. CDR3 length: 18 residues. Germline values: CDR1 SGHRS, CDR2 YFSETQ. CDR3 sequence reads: CASNSGLRSGTDNTEAFF. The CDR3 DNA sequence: TGCGCCAGCAATTCGGGGTTAAGATCCGGGACGGACAACACTGAAGCTTTCTTT.

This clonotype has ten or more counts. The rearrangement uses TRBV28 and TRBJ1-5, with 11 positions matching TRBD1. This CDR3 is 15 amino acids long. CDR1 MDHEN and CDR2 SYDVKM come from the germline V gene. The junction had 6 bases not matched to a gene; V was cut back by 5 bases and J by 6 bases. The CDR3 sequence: CASSDRTGGFQPQHF. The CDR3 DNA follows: TGTGCCAGCAGTGACCGGACAGGGGGCTTTCAGCCCCAGCATTTT.

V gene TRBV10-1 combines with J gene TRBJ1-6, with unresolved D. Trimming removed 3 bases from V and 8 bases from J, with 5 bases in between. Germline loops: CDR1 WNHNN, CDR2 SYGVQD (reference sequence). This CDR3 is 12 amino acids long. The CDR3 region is CASSDGDSPLHF. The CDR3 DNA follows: TGCGCCAGCAGTGATGGGGATTCACCCCTCCACTTT.

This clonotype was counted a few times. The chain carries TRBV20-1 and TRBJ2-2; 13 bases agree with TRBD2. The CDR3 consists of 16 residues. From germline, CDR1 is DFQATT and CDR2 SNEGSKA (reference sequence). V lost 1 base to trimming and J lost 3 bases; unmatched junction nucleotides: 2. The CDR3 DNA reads TGCAGTGCTAGAGGACTAGCGGGAGGCCACACCGGGGAGCTGTTTTTT. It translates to CSARGLAGGHTGELFF.

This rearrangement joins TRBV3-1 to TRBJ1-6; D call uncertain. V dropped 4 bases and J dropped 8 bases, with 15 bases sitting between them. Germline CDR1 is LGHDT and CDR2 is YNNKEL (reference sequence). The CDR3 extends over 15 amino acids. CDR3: CASSLGEALDSPLHF. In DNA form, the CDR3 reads TGTGCCAGCAGCCTGGGTGAAGCCCTTGATTCACCCCTCCACTTT.